Shown below are 23 T cell receptor beta chains from a single sample sequenced in a study of blood T cells in healthy people across ages. It was with a sample-barcoded 5' primer and a J-beta primer mix that a second PCR of roughly 7 to 12 cycles was run. Each CDR3 protein is one row after TCRdb ran MiXCR on the 5' RACE reads. The table includes around 990,000 distinct CDR3 sequences, more than 30% detected once. Sequencing was carried out using blood. These receptors were collected from a man aged 18 to 35 in good health.

This clonotype was picked up a small number of times. The chain joins TRBV20-1 to TRBJ2-3; D uncertain. The CDR3 is made up of 14 amino acids. CDR1 and CDR2 from the germline V gene are DFQATT and SNEGSKA (reference sequence). Trimming removed 1 base from V and 0 bases from J, with 8 bases in between. In DNA, the CDR3 is TGCAGTGCTAGAGCCAACCCTAGCACAGATACGCAGTATTTT. Its protein is CSARANPSTDTQYF.

The chain joins TRBV12-3 or TRBV12-4 to TRBJ1-5; D perhaps matches TRBD1 (6 bases). Deletions cut 3 bases from V and 3 bases from J, with 15 bases between. The CDR3 totals 16 residues. This CDR3 is CASSFRPDRFNQPQHF. CDR3 sequence (DNA): TGTGCCAGCAGTTTTAGGCCGGACAGATTCAATCAGCCCCAGCATTTT.

This chain links TRBV6-1 with TRBJ1-5, with 7 bases lining up with TRBD1. The CDR3 loop spans 17 amino acids. Germline V gives CDR1 MNHNS, CDR2 SASEGT. V shed 7 bases and J 2 bases; nucleotides not matched to a gene: 14. The CDR3 protein is CASIKRQTGVGNQPQHF. The CDR3 DNA reads TGTGCCAGCATTAAGCGCCAAACAGGGGTAGGCAATCAGCCCCAGCATTTT.

The count of this clonotype is one. The V gene is TRBV7-6, the J gene TRBJ1-1; D is unresolved. This CDR3 is built from 16 residues. The germline V gene encodes CDR1 SGHVS and CDR2 FNYEAQ. V was cut by 5 bases and J by 3 bases, with 19 bases left in between. In DNA form, the CDR3 reads TGTGCCAGCAGCCGTACTTATTTGACCGGTGACACTGAAGCTTTCTTT. Its protein product is CASSRTYLTGDTEAFF. Full variable domain (outside the CDR3, taken from reference TRBV7-6 and TRBJ1-1): GAGVSQSPRYKVTKRGQDVALRCDPISGHVSLYWYRQALGQGPEFLTYFNYEAQQDKSGLPNDRFSAERPEGSISTLTIQRTEQRDSAMYRCASSRTYLTGDTEAFFGQGTRLTVV.

This clonotype was counted between two and nine times. The V call is TRBV7-9, the J call TRBJ1-6, with D tentatively TRBD1 (5 bases). The CDR3 covers 14 residues. Per germline, CDR1 SEHNR and CDR2 FQNEAQ (reference sequence). Trimming cost V 5 bases and J 10 bases, with 15 bases left between them. This chain's CDR3 is CASSPDTLTSPLHF. The CDR3 bases are TGTGCCAGCAGCCCGGACACCTTAACCTCACCCCTCCACTTT.

This clonotype was detected a few times. An end of the junction does not agree with germline; a read error may underlie this. This chain joins TRBV2 and TRBJ1-2, with 7 nucleotides matching TRBD1. The germline V gene has CDR1 SNHLY and CDR2 FYNNEI. The CDR3 runs 13 residues. The CDR3 protein is CAGSERTDRRYTF. The CDR3 bases are TGTGCCGGCAGTGAACGCACGGACAGGCGCTACACCTTC.

This chain joins TRBV6-2 or TRBV6-3 and TRBJ2-2; TRBD2 matches 8 bases. The CDR3 has 15 amino acids. V gave up 5 bases and J gave up 1 base; unmatched junction bases: 3. Germline lookup yields CDR1 MNHEY and CDR2 SVGEGT. DNA of the CDR3: TGTGCCAGCAGTAAGAGCGGGGGGAACACCGGGGAGCTGTTTTTT. This sequence encodes CASSKSGGNTGELFF.

The J gene is TRBJ2-1, the V gene TRBV7-9; 7 positions match TRBD1. Trimming at V came to 10 bases and at J to 0 bases, leaving 6 bases not matched to a gene. In germline, CDR1 is SEHNR, CDR2 FQNEAQ (reference sequence). This CDR3 has 14 amino acids. CDR3 DNA: TGTGCCACACAGGGGTCCAGCTCCTACAATGAGCAGTTCTTC. Its translation is CATQGSSSYNEQFF.

A few counts support this clonotype. V is TRBV20-1 and J is TRBJ2-3; D is unresolved. V shed 2 bases and J shed 3 bases, with 9 bases lying between them. Germline V gene data show CDR1 as DFQATT and CDR2 as SNEGSKA (reference sequence). The CDR3 sequence is 13 residues long. The CDR3 loop is CSARTTATDTQYF. Written as DNA, the CDR3 is TGCAGTGCTAGAACGACTGCGACAGATACGCAGTATTTT.

The chain joins TRBV3-1 to TRBJ2-2, with D hard to call. This CDR3 region has 15 residues. Trimming stripped 1 base from V and 1 base from J, with 7 bases between. Germline CDR1 and CDR2: LGHDT and YNNKEL (reference sequence). In DNA form, the CDR3 reads TGTGCCAGCAGCCAAGGTCTCGGGAACACCGGGGAGCTGTTTTTT. Translated, it gives CASSQGLGNTGELFF.

This clonotype showed up just a few times. The rearrangement uses TRBV6-2 or TRBV6-3 and TRBJ2-1; D possibly uses TRBD1 or TRBD2 (5 bases each). The germline CDR1 and CDR2 sequences are MNHEY and SVGEGT. This CDR3 has 15 residues. V lost 2 bases, J lost 4 bases, and 12 bases lay in between. The CDR3 DNA sequence: TGTGCCAGCAGTTACGCCATCGGGGCATACAATGAGCAGTTCTTC. This translates into CASSYAIGAYNEQFF.

The rearrangement uses TRBV28 and TRBJ2-7; no firm D call. V was cut by 6 bases and J by 2 bases, with 20 bases left in between. Germline V gene data show CDR1 as MDHEN and CDR2 as SYDVKM. The CDR3 loop spans 16 amino acids. The CDR3 nucleotides are TGTGCCAGCAGCCTGGGAAACACCCGCTTACCCTACGAGCAGTACTTC. As protein: CASSLGNTRLPYEQYF.

V and J are TRBV28 and TRBJ2-3; 7 bases are a match to TRBD2. The CDR3 runs 13 residues. V lost 5 bases to trimming and J lost 11 bases; unmatched junction nucleotides: 10. The germline V gene has CDR1 MDHEN and CDR2 SYDVKM. CDR3 loop: CASSSGMGNMQYF. CDR3 nucleotide sequence: TGTGCCAGCAGTAGCGGGATGGGAAATATGCAGTATTTT.

This clonotype appeared once. Written as DNA, the CDR3 is TGTGCCAGCTCACCCCGGGGACCGACGAACACTGAAGCTTTCTTT. It specifies CASSPRGPTNTEAFF. The genes are TRBV18 and TRBJ1-1; weak D call: TRBD1 (5 bases). CDR3 length: 15 residues. Trimming cost V 3 bases and J 1 base, with 12 bases left between them. Germline V gives CDR1 KGHSH, CDR2 LQKENI.

The V gene is TRBV9, the J gene TRBJ1-2; D remains unclear. Trimming pared 4 bases from V and 2 bases from J, leaving 15 bases between. CDR1 and CDR2 (germline): SGDLS, YYNGEE. The CDR3 loop spans 15 amino acids. The CDR3: CASSPLEGWNYGYTF. The CDR3 bases are TGTGCCAGCAGCCCCCTAGAAGGGTGGAACTATGGCTACACCTTC.

The sample holds many counts of this clonotype. This chain connects TRBV6-2 or TRBV6-3 to TRBJ1-2; perhaps TRBD1 as D (6 bases). Germline V lookup: CDR1 MNHEY, CDR2 SVGEGT. The CDR3 has 15 residues. The V end was cut by 5 bases, the J end by 6 bases, with 19 bases between. DNA for the CDR3: TGTGCCAGCAGTCGACGAAACGGGGGGGCTGATGGCTACACCTTC. This sequence encodes CASSRRNGGADGYTF.

Only a few counts were recorded for this clonotype. The V and J genes are TRBV29-1 and TRBJ2-7; D unresolved. The CDR3 runs to 16 residues. Looked up from germline, CDR1 is SQVTM and CDR2 is ANQGSEA. Trimming left V 3 bases short and J 0 bases short, with 18 bases between. The CDR3 region is CSVEVSGRKSSYEQYF. The DNA for the CDR3 is TGCAGCGTTGAGGTTTCTGGACGGAAGAGCTCCTACGAGCAGTACTTC.

This clonotype was observed a few times. The chain links TRBV11-2 to TRBJ1-6; TRBD1 aligns across 9 bases. The V segment lost 5 bases and the J segment 9 bases; nucleotides outside the gene matches: 5. CDR3 size: 14 residues. From germline, CDR1 is SGHAT and CDR2 FQNNGV. For the CDR3, the DNA is TGTGCCAGCAGCCGGGGACAGGGAGGTTCACCCCTCCACTTT. This gives the protein CASSRGQGGSPLHF.

This clonotype has more than one count but fewer than ten. The chain combines TRBV7-2 with TRBJ2-3, with D unclear. V lost 5 bases and J lost 8, with 11 bases in between. Germline V gives CDR1 SGHTA, CDR2 FQGNSA. CDR3 length: 12 amino acids. CDR3 coding DNA: TGTGCCAGCAGCACCTTCTCCGGTACGCAGTATTTT. Its protein product is CASSTFSGTQYF.

The chain couples TRBV7-2 to TRBJ2-1; 7 bases match TRBD2. The germline CDR1 and CDR2 sequences are SGHTA and FQGNSA. CDR3 length: 16 amino acids. Trimming cost V 3 bases and J 6 bases; bases outside gene matches: 11. CDR3 bases: TGTGCCAGCAGCTTTATTAAGCGGGGTTTGGGCAATGAGCAGTTCTTC. Protein sequence: CASSFIKRGLGNEQFF.

Turning to this clonotype: One end of the junction fails to match germline, which may point to a read error. The chain employs TRBV29-1 and TRBJ1-1; D gene unclear. Germline V lookup: CDR1 SQVTM, CDR2 ANQGSEA. The CDR3 runs to 12 residues. CDR3 DNA: TGCAGCGTGGGCGGGGTGAACGCTGAAGCTTTCTTT. Translating gives CSVGGVNAEAFF.

A few counts support this clonotype. The CDR3 protein is CASSYPGQGGVPQHF. In nucleotides, the CDR3 is TGTGCCAGCAGTTACCCCGGACAGGGGGGAGTGCCCCAGCATTTT. The chain is built from TRBV6-6 and TRBJ1-5, with 10 positions matching TRBD1. The V and J ends lost 2 bases and 9 bases, in that order; junction bases with no gene match: 7. Germline CDR1 reads MNHNY; CDR2 reads SVGAGI (reference sequence). The CDR3 extends over 15 amino acids.

J is TRBJ1-2 and V is TRBV29-1, with TRBD1 matching over 7 bases. CDR1 SQVTM and CDR2 ANQGSEA come from the germline V gene. V lost 7 bases to trimming and J lost 8 bases; unmatched junction nucleotides: 7. The CDR3 sequence is 11 residues long. CDR3 nucleotide sequence: TGCAGCGCCGAGGGCAGGGGGGGCTACACCTTC. Protein sequence: CSAEGRGGYTF.